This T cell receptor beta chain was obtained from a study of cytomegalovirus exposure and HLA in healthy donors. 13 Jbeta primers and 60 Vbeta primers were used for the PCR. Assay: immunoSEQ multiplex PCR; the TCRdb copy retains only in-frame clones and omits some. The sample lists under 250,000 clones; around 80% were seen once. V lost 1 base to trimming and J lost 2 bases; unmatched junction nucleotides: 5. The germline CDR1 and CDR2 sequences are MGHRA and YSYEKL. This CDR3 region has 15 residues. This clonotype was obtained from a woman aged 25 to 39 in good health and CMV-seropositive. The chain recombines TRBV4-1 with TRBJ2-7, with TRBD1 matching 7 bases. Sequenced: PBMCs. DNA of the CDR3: TGCGCCAGCAGCCAAGCTCAGGGGGTCCCCTACGAGCAGTACTTC. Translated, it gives CASSQAQGVPYEQYF.